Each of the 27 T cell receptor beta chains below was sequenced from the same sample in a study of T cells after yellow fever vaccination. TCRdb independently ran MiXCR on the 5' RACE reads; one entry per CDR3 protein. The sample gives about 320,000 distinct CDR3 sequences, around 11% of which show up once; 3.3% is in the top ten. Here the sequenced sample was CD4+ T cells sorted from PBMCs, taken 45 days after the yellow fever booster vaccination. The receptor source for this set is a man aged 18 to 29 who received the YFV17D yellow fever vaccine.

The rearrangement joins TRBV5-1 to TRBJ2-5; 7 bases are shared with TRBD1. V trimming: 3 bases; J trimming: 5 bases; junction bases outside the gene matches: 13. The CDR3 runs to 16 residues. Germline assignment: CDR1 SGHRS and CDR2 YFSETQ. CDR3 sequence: CASSSPPGQLRETQYF. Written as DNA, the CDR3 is TGCGCCAGCAGCTCGCCGCCGGGACAGCTAAGGGAGACCCAGTACTTC.

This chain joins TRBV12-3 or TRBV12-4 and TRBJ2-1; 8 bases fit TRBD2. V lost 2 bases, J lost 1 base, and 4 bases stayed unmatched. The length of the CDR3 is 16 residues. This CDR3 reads CASSLLQRGSYNEQFF. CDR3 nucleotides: TGTGCCAGCAGTTTACTCCAGCGGGGGTCCTACAATGAGCAGTTCTTC.

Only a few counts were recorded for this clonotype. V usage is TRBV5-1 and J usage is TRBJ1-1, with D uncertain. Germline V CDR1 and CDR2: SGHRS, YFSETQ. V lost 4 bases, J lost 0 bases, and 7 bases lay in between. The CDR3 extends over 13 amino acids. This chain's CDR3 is CASSAQVNTEAFF. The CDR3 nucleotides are TGCGCCAGCAGCGCCCAGGTGAACACTGAAGCTTTCTTT.

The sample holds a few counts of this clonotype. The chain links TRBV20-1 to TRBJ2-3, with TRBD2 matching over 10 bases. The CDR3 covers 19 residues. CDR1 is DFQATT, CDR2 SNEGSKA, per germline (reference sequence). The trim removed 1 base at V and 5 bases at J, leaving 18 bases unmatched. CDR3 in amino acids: CSARGGSSGGLRGVDTQYF. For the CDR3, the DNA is TGCAGTGCTAGAGGCGGATCTAGCGGGGGACTTCGAGGAGTAGATACGCAGTATTTT.

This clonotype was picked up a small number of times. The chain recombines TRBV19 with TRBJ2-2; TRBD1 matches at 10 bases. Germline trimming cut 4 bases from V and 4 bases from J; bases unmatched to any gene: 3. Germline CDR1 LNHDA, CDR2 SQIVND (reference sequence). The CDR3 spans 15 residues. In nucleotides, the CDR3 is TGTGCCAGTAGTACCCGACAGGGGGCCACCGGGGAGCTGTTTTTT. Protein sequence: CASSTRQGATGELFF.

CDR3 loop: CASSYLGQDYNEQFF. CDR3 DNA: TGTGCCAGCAGTTACTTGGGACAGGACTACAATGAGCAGTTCTTC. The chain recombines TRBV6-2 or TRBV6-3 with TRBJ2-1, with 8 bases fitting TRBD1. The CDR3 spans 15 residues. V was clipped by 1 base and J by 3 bases; unmatched bases: 2. Germline V CDR1 and CDR2: MNHEY, SVGEGT.

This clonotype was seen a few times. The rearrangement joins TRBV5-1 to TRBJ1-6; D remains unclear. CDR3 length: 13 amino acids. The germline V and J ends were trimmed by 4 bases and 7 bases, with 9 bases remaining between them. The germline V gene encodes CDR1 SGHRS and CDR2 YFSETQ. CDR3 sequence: CASSLSLNSPLHF. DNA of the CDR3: TGCGCCAGCAGCCTTAGCTTAAATTCACCCCTCCACTTT.

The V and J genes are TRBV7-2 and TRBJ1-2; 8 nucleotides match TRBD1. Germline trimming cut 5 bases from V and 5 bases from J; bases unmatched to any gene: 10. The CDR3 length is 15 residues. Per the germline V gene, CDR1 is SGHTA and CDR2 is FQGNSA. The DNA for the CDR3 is TGTGCCAGCAGCCCAAGGCAACAGGGGGGATATGGCTACACCTTC. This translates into CASSPRQQGGYGYTF.

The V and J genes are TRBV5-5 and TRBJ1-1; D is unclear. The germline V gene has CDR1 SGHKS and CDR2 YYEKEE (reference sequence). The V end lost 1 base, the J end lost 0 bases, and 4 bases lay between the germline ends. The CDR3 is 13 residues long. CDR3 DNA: TGTGCCAGCAGCTTGATTGTGAACACTGAAGCTTTCTTT. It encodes CASSLIVNTEAFF.

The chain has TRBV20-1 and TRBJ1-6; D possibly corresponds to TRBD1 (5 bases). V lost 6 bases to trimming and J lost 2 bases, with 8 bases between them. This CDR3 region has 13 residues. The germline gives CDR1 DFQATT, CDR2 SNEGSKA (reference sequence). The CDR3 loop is CSAGGTYNSPLHF. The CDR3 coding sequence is TGCAGTGCGGGGGGGACCTATAATTCACCCCTCCACTTT.

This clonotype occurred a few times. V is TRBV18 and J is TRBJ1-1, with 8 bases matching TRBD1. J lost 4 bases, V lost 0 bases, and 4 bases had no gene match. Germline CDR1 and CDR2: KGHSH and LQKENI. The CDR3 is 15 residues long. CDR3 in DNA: TGTGCCAGCTCACCACCAGGCAGGGGGCTCACTGAAGCTTTCTTT. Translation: CASSPPGRGLTEAFF. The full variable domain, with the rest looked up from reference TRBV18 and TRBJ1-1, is NAGVMQNPRHLVRRRGQEARLRCSPMKGHSHVYWYRQLPEEGLKFMVYLQKENIIDESGMPKERFSAEFPKEGPSILRIQQVVRGDSAAYFCASSPPGRGLTEAFFGQGTRLTVV.

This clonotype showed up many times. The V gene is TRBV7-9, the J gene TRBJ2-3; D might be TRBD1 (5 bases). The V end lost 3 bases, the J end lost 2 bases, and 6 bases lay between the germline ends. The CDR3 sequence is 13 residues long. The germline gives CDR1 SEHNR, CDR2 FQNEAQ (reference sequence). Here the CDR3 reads CASSLTATDTQYF. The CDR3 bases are TGTGCCAGCAGCTTGACAGCCACAGATACGCAGTATTTT. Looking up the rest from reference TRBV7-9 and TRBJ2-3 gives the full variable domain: DTGVSQNPRHKITKRGQNVTFRCDPISEHNRLYWYRQTLGQGPEFLTYFQNEAQLEKSRLLSDRFSAERPKGSFSTLEIQRTEQGDSAMYLCASSLTATDTQYFGPGTRLTVL.

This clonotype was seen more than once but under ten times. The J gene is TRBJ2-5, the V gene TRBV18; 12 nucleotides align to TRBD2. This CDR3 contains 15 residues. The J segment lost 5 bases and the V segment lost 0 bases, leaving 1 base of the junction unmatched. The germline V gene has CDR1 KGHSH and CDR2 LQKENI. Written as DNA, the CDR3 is TGTGCCAGCTCACCACCCCTAGCGGGGGGGGAGACCCAGTACTTC. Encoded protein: CASSPPLAGGETQYF.

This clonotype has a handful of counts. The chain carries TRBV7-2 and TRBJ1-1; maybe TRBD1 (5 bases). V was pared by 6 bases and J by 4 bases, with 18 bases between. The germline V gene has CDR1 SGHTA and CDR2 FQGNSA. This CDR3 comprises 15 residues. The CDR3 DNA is TGTGCCAGCAGTCATCCGGGACCCCAGGGCACTGAAGCTTTCTTT. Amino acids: CASSHPGPQGTEAFF.

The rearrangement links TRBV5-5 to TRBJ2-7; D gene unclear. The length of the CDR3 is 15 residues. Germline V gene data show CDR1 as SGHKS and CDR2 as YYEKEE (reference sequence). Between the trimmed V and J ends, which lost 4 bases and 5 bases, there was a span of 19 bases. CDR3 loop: CASSQPLSGLHEQYF. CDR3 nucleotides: TGTGCCAGCAGCCAACCATTATCGGGTCTCCACGAGCAGTACTTC.

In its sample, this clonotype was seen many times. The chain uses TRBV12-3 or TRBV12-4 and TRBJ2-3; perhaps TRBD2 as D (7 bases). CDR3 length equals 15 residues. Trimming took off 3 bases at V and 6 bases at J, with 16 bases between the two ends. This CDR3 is CASSFLEGGLDTQYF. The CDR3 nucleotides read TGTGCCAGCAGTTTCTTGGAGGGGGGGCTGGATACGCAGTATTTT.

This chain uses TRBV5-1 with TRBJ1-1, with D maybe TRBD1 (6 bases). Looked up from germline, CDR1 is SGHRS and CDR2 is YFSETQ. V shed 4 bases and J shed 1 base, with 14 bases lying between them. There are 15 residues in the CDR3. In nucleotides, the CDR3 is TGCGCCAGCAGCCCAATGGACAGCCAGAACACTGAAGCTTTCTTT. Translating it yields CASSPMDSQNTEAFF.

The CDR3 is CASSRALASNEQFF. The CDR3, as DNA: TGTGCCAGCAGCCGGGCCTTGGCGAGCAATGAGCAGTTCTTC. This sequence joins TRBV6-6 and TRBJ2-1, with unresolved D. CDR1 and CDR2 (germline): MNHNY, SVGAGI (reference sequence). This CDR3 is 14 amino acids long. V was cut by 6 bases and J by 6 bases, with 15 bases left in between.

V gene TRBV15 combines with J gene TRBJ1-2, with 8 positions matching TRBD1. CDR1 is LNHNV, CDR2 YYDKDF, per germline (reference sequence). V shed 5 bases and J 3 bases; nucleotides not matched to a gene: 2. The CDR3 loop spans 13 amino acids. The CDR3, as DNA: TGTGCCACCAGCCCGGACAGGGACTATGGCTACACCTTC. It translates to CATSPDRDYGYTF.

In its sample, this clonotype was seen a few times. The CDR3 nucleotides are TGCAGTGTCCAAGGCAATGAGCAGTTCTTC. It codes for CSVQGNEQFF. This chain connects TRBV20-1 to TRBJ2-1; D is unresolved. The V end lost 7 bases, the J end lost 6 bases, and 7 bases lay between the germline ends. Germline lookup yields CDR1 DFQATT and CDR2 SNEGSKA (reference sequence). This CDR3 is 10 amino acids long.

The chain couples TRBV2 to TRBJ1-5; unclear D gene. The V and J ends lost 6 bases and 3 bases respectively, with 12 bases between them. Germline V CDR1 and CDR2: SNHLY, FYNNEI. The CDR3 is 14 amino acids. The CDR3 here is CASSAGRTNQPQHF. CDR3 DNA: TGTGCCAGCAGCGCCGGGAGAACCAATCAGCCCCAGCATTTT.

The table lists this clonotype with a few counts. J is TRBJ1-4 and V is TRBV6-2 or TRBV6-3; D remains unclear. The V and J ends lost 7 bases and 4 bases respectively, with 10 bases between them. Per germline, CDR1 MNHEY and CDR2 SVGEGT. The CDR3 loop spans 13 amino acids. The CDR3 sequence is CASKKRINEKLFF. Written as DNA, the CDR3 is TGTGCCAGCAAGAAACGTATTAATGAAAAACTGTTTTTT.

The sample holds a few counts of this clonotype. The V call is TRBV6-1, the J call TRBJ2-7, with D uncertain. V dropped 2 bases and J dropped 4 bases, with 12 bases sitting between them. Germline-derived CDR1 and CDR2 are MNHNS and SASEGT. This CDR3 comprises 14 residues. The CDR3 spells CASSEPSPLYEQYV. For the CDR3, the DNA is TGTGCCAGCAGTGAACCCTCCCCTCTTTACGAGCAGTACGTC.

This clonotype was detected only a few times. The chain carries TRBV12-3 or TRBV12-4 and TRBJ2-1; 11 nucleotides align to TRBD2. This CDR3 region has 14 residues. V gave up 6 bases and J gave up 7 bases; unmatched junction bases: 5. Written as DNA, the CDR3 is TGTGCCAGCAGGATAGCGGGGGGGCCTAATGAGCAGTTCTTC. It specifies CASRIAGGPNEQFF.

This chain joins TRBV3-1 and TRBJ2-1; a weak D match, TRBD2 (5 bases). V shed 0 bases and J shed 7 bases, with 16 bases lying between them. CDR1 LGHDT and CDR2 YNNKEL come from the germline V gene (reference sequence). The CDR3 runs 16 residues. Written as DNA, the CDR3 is TGTGCCAGCAGCCAAGATTTTGGAAAGAGGAGGAATGAGCAGTTCTTC. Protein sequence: CASSQDFGKRRNEQFF.

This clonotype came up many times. CDR3 amino acids: CASSLPSGGFPYNEQFF. The CDR3 coding sequence is TGTGCCAGCAGTTTACCCAGCGGGGGGTTCCCTTACAATGAGCAGTTCTTC. This sequence joins TRBV27 and TRBJ2-1, with 9 bases lining up with TRBD2. J gave up 4 bases and V 2 bases, and 9 bases lay outside the gene matches. Germline V gives CDR1 MNHEY, CDR2 SMNVEV (reference sequence). The CDR3 sequence is 17 residues long.

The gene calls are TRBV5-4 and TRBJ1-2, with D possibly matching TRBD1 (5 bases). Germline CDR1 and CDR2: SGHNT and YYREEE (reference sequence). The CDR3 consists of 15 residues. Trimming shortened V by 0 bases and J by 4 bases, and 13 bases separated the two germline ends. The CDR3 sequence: CASSLVGGEAYGYTF. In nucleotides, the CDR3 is TGTGCCAGCAGCTTGGTTGGGGGTGAAGCCTATGGCTACACCTTC.